The 10 T cell receptor beta chains below all came from one sample that was sequenced in a study of blood T cells in healthy people across ages. A second PCR, run for roughly 7 to 12 cycles, used a sample-barcoded 5' primer plus a J-beta primer mix. TCRdb re-called the 5' RACE reads with MiXCR, one entry per CDR3 protein. Counted here are about 1,800,000 distinct CDR3 sequences, under 30% occurring once; the ten biggest clones make up roughly 8%. Input material: blood. These receptors all come from a woman aged 30 to 39 in good health.

This clonotype was detected a few times. The chain employs TRBV7-3 and TRBJ1-1, with D maybe TRBD1 (5 bases). The CDR3 contains 13 residues. V lost 5 bases to trimming and J lost 6 bases, with 13 bases between them. Per germline, CDR1 SGHTA and CDR2 FQGTGA. The CDR3 coding sequence is TGTGCCAGCAGCCCGACGGAGGGGTCTGAAGCTTTCTTT. Translated, it gives CASSPTEGSEAFF.

This clonotype occurred a few times. The chain has TRBV15 and TRBJ2-3, with 7 bases fitting TRBD2. The CDR3 runs to 15 residues. With 8 bases clipped from V and 1 base from J, the junction kept 9 bases outside the gene matches. Germline CDR1 is LNHNV and CDR2 is YYDKDF (reference sequence). The CDR3 is CATARLAGGTDTQYF. CDR3 DNA: TGTGCCACCGCGCGATTAGCGGGTGGCACAGATACGCAGTATTTT.

This clonotype was counted between two and nine times. The DNA of the CDR3 is TGCGCCAGCAGCTTGCAACAGCCCGGGGCCAACGTCCTGACTTTC. This translates into CASSLQQPGANVLTF. This chain joins TRBV5-1 and TRBJ2-6; unclear D gene. The V and J ends lost 1 base and 4 bases respectively, with 9 bases between them. This CDR3 contains 15 residues. The germline CDR1 and CDR2 sequences are SGHRS and YFSETQ.

This clonotype came up many times. This sequence joins TRBV28 and TRBJ2-5; TRBD1 might be the D (6 bases). CDR3 length: 14 amino acids. The ends were cut back, 6 bases at V and 11 bases at J, with 22 bases in the middle. Germline-derived CDR1 and CDR2 are MDHEN and SYDVKM. The DNA for the CDR3 is TGTGCCAGCAGCCTCATGGGGGCGGTAGGAGAGCAGTACTTC. This gives the protein CASSLMGAVGEQYF.

The chain has TRBV29-1 and TRBJ2-1; unclear D gene. The assigned J gene may be wrong: the sequence end matches TRBJ2-7 better. In germline, CDR1 is SQVTM, CDR2 ANQGSEA. The CDR3 runs to 10 residues. The CDR3 sequence is CSVDNNEQYF. CDR3 DNA sequence: TGCAGCGTTGACAACAATGAGCAGTACTTC.

This clonotype was observed a few times. The chain couples TRBV11-2 to TRBJ1-2, with D uncertain. From germline, CDR1 is SGHAT and CDR2 FQNNGV. Trimming took 3 bases from V and 8 from J, leaving 10 bases between them. This CDR3 is built from 12 residues. The CDR3 DNA reads TGTGCCAGCAGCTTCCGTTCGGGAGGCTACACCTTC. This encodes CASSFRSGGYTF.

V and J are TRBV12-3 or TRBV12-4 and TRBJ2-4; TRBD2 might be the D (5 bases). The CDR3 loop spans 15 amino acids. Trimming took 2 bases from V and 10 from J, leaving 18 bases between them. The CDR3 DNA reads as TGTGCCAGCAGTTTAAAGGGCGCAGGCCGGGGAATTCAGTACTTC. It translates to CASSLKGAGRGIQYF.

In this sample, this clonotype turned up a few times. The V call is TRBV20-1, the J call TRBJ1-1, with no clear D. From germline, CDR1 is DFQATT and CDR2 SNEGSKA (reference sequence). The CDR3 spans 13 residues. V lost 2 bases to trimming and J lost 1 base, with 8 bases between them. The CDR3 bases are TGCAGTGCTAGACTCCCACAGAACACTGAAGCTTTCTTT. Translating gives CSARLPQNTEAFF.

The gene calls are TRBV28 and TRBJ2-7; D possibly corresponds to TRBD1 (5 bases). Per germline, CDR1 MDHEN and CDR2 SYDVKM. The CDR3 is 14 residues long. Trimming took off 6 bases at V and 3 bases at J, with 15 bases between the two ends. CDR3 residues: CASSHEGRDYEQYF. The CDR3 nucleotides are TGTGCCAGCAGCCACGAAGGCAGGGACTACGAGCAGTACTTC.

The chain links TRBV20-1 to TRBJ1-2, with 9 bases fitting TRBD1. With 5 bases clipped from V and 8 bases from J, the junction kept 15 bases outside the gene matches. This CDR3 spans 15 amino acids. Germline V gene lookup returns CDR1 DFQATT and CDR2 SNEGSKA (reference sequence). The CDR3 DNA is TGCAGTGCTTCGGACAGGGGAGAAATTATTGGCGGCTACACCTTC. Residues: CSASDRGEIIGGYTF.